The 10 T cell receptor beta chains presented below share a single source sample, sequenced in a study of cytotoxic CD8 clonotypes in ibrutinib-treated CLL. Sequencing was performed with immunoSEQ multiplex PCR; in TCRdb, only in-frame clones are kept and a portion is missing. The table lists 55,000 to 80,000 clones, approximately 57% of them singletons. This specimen was PBMCs, taken after 12 months of ibrutinib treatment. The receptors derive from a human donor with chronic lymphocytic leukemia.

The chain recombines TRBV6-6 with TRBJ2-1; 10 positions match TRBD2. Germline V gene sequence: CDR1 MNHNY, CDR2 SVGAGI (reference sequence). Unmatched junction bases numbered 11, after V lost 6 bases and J lost 9 bases. This CDR3 is built from 15 residues. The CDR3, as DNA: TGTGCCAGCAGCCAATACTCCAGCGGGGGGGGTGAGCAGTTCTTC. This sequence encodes CASSQYSSGGGEQFF.

This chain connects TRBV6-1 to TRBJ2-7; no clear D gene. The ends were cut back, 7 bases at V and 2 bases at J, with 9 bases in the middle. CDR1 is MNHNS, CDR2 SASEGT, per germline. This CDR3 is built from 12 residues. The CDR3 region has the DNA TGTGCCAGCATGGCGACTCCCTACGAGCAGTACTTC. Protein sequence: CASMATPYEQYF.

The gene calls are TRBV5-6 and TRBJ2-1; 10 nucleotides match TRBD2. The junction had 1 base not matched to a gene; V was cut back by 2 bases and J by 5 bases. The CDR3 contains 14 residues. Germline loops: CDR1 SGHDT, CDR2 YYEEEE. CDR3 in amino acids: CASSFGLADNEQFF. CDR3 DNA sequence: TGTGCCAGCAGCTTCGGACTAGCGGACAATGAGCAGTTCTTC.

This clone was seen ten or more times. The V and J genes are TRBV14 and TRBJ2-5; the match to TRBD2 covers 8 bases. The CDR3 is made up of 17 amino acids. Germline V gene lookup returns CDR1 SGHDN and CDR2 FVKESK. The ends lost 1 base at V and 1 base at J; junction bases unmatched: 8. The CDR3 DNA follows: TGTGCCAGCAGCCAAGGCCTACTAGCGGCCTCCCAAGAGACCCAGTACTTC. Its protein product is CASSQGLLAASQETQYF.

Only a few counts were recorded for this clone. The chain is built from TRBV7-6 and TRBJ1-2; D gene ambiguous. Trimming shortened V by 0 bases and J by 2 bases, and 10 bases separated the two germline ends. This CDR3 spans 15 amino acids. Germline values: CDR1 SGHVS, CDR2 FNYEAQ. In nucleotides, the CDR3 is TGTGCCAGCAGCTTAGCCCACAGAGCCAACTATGGCTACACCTTC. It codes for CASSLAHRANYGYTF. Combining the CDR3 with reference TRBV7-6 and TRBJ1-2 gives the whole variable domain GAGVSQSPRYKVTKRGQDVALRCDPISGHVSLYWYRQALGQGPEFLTYFNYEAQQDKSGLPNDRFSAERPEGSISTLTIQRTEQRDSAMYRCASSLAHRANYGYTFGSGTRLTVV.

In its sample, this clone was seen many times. The chain links TRBV7-9 to TRBJ2-3; D is undetermined. The CDR3 totals 14 residues. Germline values: CDR1 SEHNR, CDR2 FQNEAQ (reference sequence). The germline V and J ends were trimmed by 3 bases and 0 bases, with 7 bases remaining between them. The CDR3, as DNA: TGTGCCAGCAGCTTCGGCGAGAGCACAGATACGCAGTATTTT. Translation gives CASSFGESTDTQYF. Full variable domain (rest looked up from reference TRBV7-9 and TRBJ2-3): DTGVSQNPRHKITKRGQNVTFRCDPISEHNRLYWYRQTLGQGPEFLTYFQNEAQLEKSRLLSDRFSAERPKGSFSTLEIQRTEQGDSAMYLCASSFGESTDTQYFGPGTRLTVL.

This clone appeared a few times. This chain joins TRBV7-7 and TRBJ2-3; TRBD2 aligns across 10 bases. The CDR3 length is 15 residues. V lost 5 bases and J lost 5; bases outside the gene matches: 7. Germline CDR1 SSHAT, CDR2 FNYEAQ (reference sequence). The CDR3 DNA is TGTGCCAGCAGCAGGACTAGCGGTCCCGAAGATACGCAGTATTTT. The encoded protein is CASSRTSGPEDTQYF.

The V call is TRBV7-6, the J call TRBJ1-4, with D tentatively TRBD1 (6 bases). Trimming removed 5 bases at V and 5 bases at J, with 9 bases between. The germline CDR1 and CDR2 sequences are SGHVS and FNYEAQ. The CDR3 sequence is 13 residues long. The DNA of the CDR3 is TGTGCCAGCAGCCGACAGGAGAATGAAAAACTGTTTTTT. Amino acid sequence: CASSRQENEKLFF.

V and J are TRBV7-6 and TRBJ2-3, with D perhaps matching TRBD1 (5 bases). This CDR3 is 14 amino acids long. Trimming stripped 5 bases from V and 5 bases from J, with 14 bases between. Germline V gene data show CDR1 as SGHVS and CDR2 as FNYEAQ. CDR3 loop: CASSPQGSLDTQYF. The DNA for the CDR3 is TGTGCCAGCAGCCCCCAGGGATCTCTAGATACGCAGTATTTT.

V is TRBV6-6 and J is TRBJ1-1; D is unclear. Trimming left V 6 bases short and J 1 base short, with 9 bases between. From germline, CDR1 is MNHNY and CDR2 SVGAGI (reference sequence). The CDR3 covers 13 residues. The CDR3 bases are TGTGCCAGCAGCCTCTCCCAGAACACTGAAGCTTTCTTT. This codes for CASSLSQNTEAFF.